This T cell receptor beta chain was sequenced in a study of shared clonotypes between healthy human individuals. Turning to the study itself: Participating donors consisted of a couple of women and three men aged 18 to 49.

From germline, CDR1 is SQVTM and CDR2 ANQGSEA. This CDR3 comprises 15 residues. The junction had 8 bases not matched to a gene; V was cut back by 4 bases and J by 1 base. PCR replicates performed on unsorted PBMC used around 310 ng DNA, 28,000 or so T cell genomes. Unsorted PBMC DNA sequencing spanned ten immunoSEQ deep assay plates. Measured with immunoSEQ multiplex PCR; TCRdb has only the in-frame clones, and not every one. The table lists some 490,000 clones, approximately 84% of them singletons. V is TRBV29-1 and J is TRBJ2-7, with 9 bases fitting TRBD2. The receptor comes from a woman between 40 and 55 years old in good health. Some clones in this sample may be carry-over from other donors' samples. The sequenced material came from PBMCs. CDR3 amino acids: CSVADSSGTSYEQYF. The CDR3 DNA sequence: TGCAGCGTTGCGGACTCTAGCGGGACATCCTACGAGCAGTACTTC.